Given below is one T cell receptor (beta chain) in context. The CDR3 is made up of 13 amino acids. The ends were cut back, 2 bases at V and 9 bases at J, with 8 bases in the middle. Germline V lookup: CDR1 SEHNR, CDR2 FQNEAQ (reference sequence). The data stem from a study of blood T cell repertoires in COVID-19. The overall study: Samples representing acute and convalescent COVID-19 were sourced from the United States, Italy and Spain. The analysed material was cDNA or gDNA that came from T cells, B-cell-depleted T cells, or PBMCs.

As handled by the study authors: How many nucleated cells were present was estimated from reference gene primer amplification. Libraries were prepared by immunoSEQ multiplex PCR; TCRdb keeps only in-frame clonotypes and omits some of them. The D gene and trimming were derived from the DNA, and the V and J assignments and clone size from that table. The sample records 75,000 to 90,000 clones, around nine tenths being singletons. This chain connects TRBV7-9 to TRBJ1-6; D remains unclear. Input material: peripheral blood. The clonotype originates from a man in his fifties or sixties with active or convalescent COVID-19. This CDR3 is CASSLREISPLHF. The CDR3 DNA follows: TGTGCCAGCAGCTTAAGGGAGATTTCACCCCTCCACTTT.